This T cell receptor (beta chain) was documented in a study of cytomegalovirus exposure and HLA in healthy donors. Across the whole study: Assignment to the Caucasian-associated ancestry cluster applied to 75% to 85% of the roughly 410 genotyped donors.

13 Jbeta primers and 60 Vbeta primers were used for the PCR. TCRdb's table, derived via immunoSEQ multiplex PCR, lists solely in-frame clones and lacks some. The data show around 100,000 clones, about 80% seen once. Points on this clone: Its antigen is undetermined. One end of the junction is discordant with germline, which a read error may explain. In the same sample, other DNA sequences code for this CDR3.

Findings and caveats of the study: A later analysis appeared to link common viral pathogens to several of the most significant clusters. In a later analysis, at a false discovery rate of 0.05, roughly 17,000 TCR beta sequences matched HLA alleles. Reports state that TCR beta sequences accurately predicted most subjects' HLA-A and HLA-B alleles.

The CDR3 spans 15 residues. The germline CDR1 and CDR2 sequences are SGHRS and YFSETQ. The source of this sequence is a woman aged 25 to 45 in good health and CMV-seropositive. The sample consisted of PBMCs. V gene TRBV5-1 combines with J gene TRBJ1-4; D perhaps matches TRBD1 (6 bases). CDR3 sequence: CASSLEGATNEKLFF. The DNA of the CDR3 is TGCGCCAGTAGCTTGGAGGGGGCAACTAATGAAAAACTGTTTTTT. The complete variable domain, with remaining parts taken from reference TRBV5-1 and TRBJ1-4, reads KAGVTQTPRYLIKTRGQQVTLSCSPISGHRSVSWYQQTPGQGLQFLFEYFSETQRNKGNFPGRFSGRQFSNSRSEMNVSTLELGDSALYLCASSLEGATNEKLFFGSGTQLSVL.